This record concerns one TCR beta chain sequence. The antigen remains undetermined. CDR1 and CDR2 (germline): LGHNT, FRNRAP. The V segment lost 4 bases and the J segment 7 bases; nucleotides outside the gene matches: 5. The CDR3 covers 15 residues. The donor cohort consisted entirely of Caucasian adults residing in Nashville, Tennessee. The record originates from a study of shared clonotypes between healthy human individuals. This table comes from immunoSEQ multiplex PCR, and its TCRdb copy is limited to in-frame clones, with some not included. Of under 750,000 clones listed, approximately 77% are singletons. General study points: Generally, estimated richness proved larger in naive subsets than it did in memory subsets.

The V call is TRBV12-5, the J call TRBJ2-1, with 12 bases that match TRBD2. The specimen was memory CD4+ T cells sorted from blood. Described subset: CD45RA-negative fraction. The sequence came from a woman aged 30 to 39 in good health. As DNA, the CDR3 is TGTGCTAGTGGTTGGACTAGCGGGATCGCAAATGAGCAGTTCTTC. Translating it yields CASGWTSGIANEQFF.